This TCR beta chain came from a study of T cell clones after liver transplantation. Overall study context: Immunosuppression withdrawal was tried within 2 years after liver transplantation in this trial. Patients counted as tolerant after at least one year off all immunosuppression, enzymes not exceeding twice normal. Standard immunosuppression, with no induction, continued until 12-24 months after transplant.

Generated by immunoSEQ multiplex PCR, the TCRdb table keeps only in-frame clones and is missing some. Of 65,000 to 95,000 clones listed, about four fifths are singletons. Concerning this clone itself: Its specificity is not known.

Overall study findings and caveats: Migration into the graft, not deletion, may explain lost graft donor-reactive T cells.

V gave up 6 bases and J gave up 5 bases; unmatched junction bases: 4. Germline CDR1 is SGHAT and CDR2 is FQNNGV. The CDR3 sequence is 12 residues long. The V gene is TRBV11-2, the J gene TRBJ2-7; 7 bases are a match to TRBD1. Here the sequenced sample was CD4+ T cells from blood, taken before liver transplant. The TCR was taken from a human donor who received a liver transplant. For the CDR3, the DNA is TGTGCCAGCAGATCAACAGGGGACGAGCAGTACTTC. It encodes CASRSTGDEQYF. The full variable domain, completed using reference TRBV11-2 and TRBJ2-7, is EAGVAQSPRYKIIEKRQSVAFWCNPISGHATLYWYQQILGQGPKLLIQFQNNGVVDDSQLPKDRFSAERLKGVDSTLKIQPAKLEDSAVYLCASRSTGDEQYFGPGTRLTVT.